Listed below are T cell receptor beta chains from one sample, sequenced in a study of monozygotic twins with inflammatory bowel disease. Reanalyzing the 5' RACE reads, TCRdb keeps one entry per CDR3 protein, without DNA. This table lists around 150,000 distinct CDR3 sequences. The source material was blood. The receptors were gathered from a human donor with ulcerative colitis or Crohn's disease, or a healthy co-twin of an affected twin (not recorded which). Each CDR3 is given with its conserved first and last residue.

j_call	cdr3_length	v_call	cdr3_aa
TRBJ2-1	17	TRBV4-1	CASSQEGEGRVYNEQFF
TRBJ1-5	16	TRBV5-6	CASSKGTGRGNQPQHF
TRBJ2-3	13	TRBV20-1	CSGFYRGADTQYF
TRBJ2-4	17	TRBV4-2	CASSQDGGGAFKNIQYF
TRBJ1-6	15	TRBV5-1	CASSLSYRGNSPLHF
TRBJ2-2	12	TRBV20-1	CSARSTAGELFF
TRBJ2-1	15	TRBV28	CASSSSGRGYNEQFF
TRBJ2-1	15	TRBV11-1	CASSLEGGSVDEQFF
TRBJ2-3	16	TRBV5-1	CASSSTSGQRTDTQYF
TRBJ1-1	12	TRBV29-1	CSAGRGDTEAFF
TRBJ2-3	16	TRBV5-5	CASSLATGISSDTQYF
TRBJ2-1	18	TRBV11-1	CASSLPRLAGGGIDEQFF
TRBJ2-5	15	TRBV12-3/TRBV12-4	CASRTSGGYQETQYF
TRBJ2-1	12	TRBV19	CAGGTANNEQFF
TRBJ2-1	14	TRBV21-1	CASSTGTGEDEQFF
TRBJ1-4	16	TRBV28	CASSLDREGVNENLFF